The 2 T cell receptor beta chains below were found in one sample sequenced in a study of T cell changes during pregnancy in multiple sclerosis. TCRdb keeps only in-frame clones here, not all; method: immunoSEQ multiplex PCR. The sample has around 100,000 clones; 90% to 95% are singletons. The sample consisted of peripheral blood, taken before pregnancy. These receptors were obtained from a female donor with multiple sclerosis, enrolled in a pregnancy study.

The V and J genes are TRBV7-8 and TRBJ2-1, with TRBD2 identical over 12 bases. J was trimmed by 9 bases and V by 2 bases; bases with no gene match: 5. The CDR3 contains 15 residues. In germline, CDR1 is SGHVS, CDR2 FQNEAQ. The CDR3 spells CASSLRLAGDLEQFF. The CDR3 coding sequence is TGTGCCAGCAGCTTAAGACTAGCGGGAGATCTTGAGCAGTTCTTC.

The rearrangement links TRBV5-6 to TRBJ1-2; 7 bases fit TRBD1. Losses at the gene ends were 3 bases for V and 8 bases for J; bases not matched to a gene: 19. The CDR3 has 17 residues. Per the germline V gene, CDR1 is SGHDT and CDR2 is YYEEEE. The CDR3 nucleotides are TGTGCCAGCAGCTCCGAAGCGACAGGGATCGATCTTGCGGGCTACACCTTC. Encoded protein: CASSSEATGIDLAGYTF.